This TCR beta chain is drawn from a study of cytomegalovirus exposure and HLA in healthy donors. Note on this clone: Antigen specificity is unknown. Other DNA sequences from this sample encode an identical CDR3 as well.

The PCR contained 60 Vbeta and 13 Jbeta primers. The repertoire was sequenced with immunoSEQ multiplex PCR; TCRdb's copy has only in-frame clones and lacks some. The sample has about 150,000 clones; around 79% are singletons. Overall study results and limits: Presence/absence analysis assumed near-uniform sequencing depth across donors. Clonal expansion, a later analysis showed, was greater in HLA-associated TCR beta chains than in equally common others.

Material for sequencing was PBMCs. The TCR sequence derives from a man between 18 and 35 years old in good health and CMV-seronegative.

The CDR3 loop reads CASSWTGTGNTIYF. As DNA, the CDR3 is TGTGCCAGCAGTTGGACAGGGACTGGAAACACCATATATTTT. The chain uses TRBV6-1 and TRBJ1-3; 8 nucleotides agree with TRBD1. V lost 5 bases to trimming and J lost 2 bases; unmatched junction nucleotides: 2. Germline loops: CDR1 MNHNS, CDR2 SASEGT. CDR3 size: 14 residues.